This TCR beta chain was documented in a study of T cell repertoires in cytomegalovirus infection. Study context: From public TCR beta signatures came an indication of both CMV infection and matching HLA type.

Germline lookup yields CDR1 LNHNV and CDR2 YYDKDF (reference sequence). V gave up 0 bases and J gave up 0 bases, with 15 bases separating them. This CDR3 has 18 amino acids. One entry per CDR3 protein results from TCRdb running MiXCR on the reads. Among some 400,000 distinct CDR3 sequences listed, approximately 32% were seen once. This chain connects TRBV15 to TRBJ1-3; D is undetermined. The sequencing sample was made of PBMCs. This sequence was found in a human donor in good health (CMV status not recorded). Some clones in this sample may be carry-over from other donors' samples. This CDR3 is CATSRDLFGEPSGNTIYF. The CDR3 nucleotides are TGTGCCACCAGCAGAGATTTATTTGGAGAACCCTCTGGAAACACCATATATTTT.